The T cell receptor (beta chain) under discussion was sequenced for a study of identical twins. This clonotype was seen a handful of times. Its antigen is still unknown. There were only healthy Caucasians among the donors. The study, taken as a whole, reports: Out-of-frame alpha sequences that twins shared showed excess low generation probability.

Losses at the gene ends were 0 bases for V and 7 bases for J; bases not matched to a gene: 4. The CDR3 has 15 amino acids. Germline V gives CDR1 LGHNA, CDR2 YSLEER. TCRdb re-analysed the 5' RACE reads in MiXCR, keeping a single row per CDR3 protein. This table has 690,000 or so distinct CDR3 sequences, around 8.3% appearing once. The same specimen was also included in a second study, on yellow fever vaccine responses in identical twins.

The chain has TRBV4-3 and TRBJ2-1; 9 bases match TRBD1. The receptor comes from a young woman in good health. Sequencing used PBMCs. CDR3 sequence (DNA): TGCGCCAGCAGCCAAGAGAGGGACAGGGAAAATGAGCAGTTCTTC. It codes for CASSQERDRENEQFF.